Sequencing of this TCR beta chain was carried out in a study of Tregs in tolerant kidney transplant recipients (dated by TCRdb to the late 2010s). A note on the overall study: The transplants used related donors with nonmyeloablative bone marrow transplantation, and mixed chimerism in the human trials was transient. Before combined kidney and bone marrow transplantation, this study identified donor-specific regulatory T cells using TCRbeta sequencing and then followed those same cells after transplant.

Taken with the paper, the label for time point translates to: blood sample drawn before combined kidney and bone marrow transplant. For bulk CFSE mixed lymphocyte reactions, CFSE-labeled recipient PBMCs were cocultured for 6 days with irradiated donor PBMCs, after which the cells were stained for CD3/CD4/CD8 and FACS-sorted. 4 combined kidney and bone marrow transplant recipients from the ITN036ST trial were included as patients, and samples were available only from these trial subjects. Healthy control blood was processed to PBMCs with a Ficoll density gradient and then cryopreserved, whereas patient PBMCs were collected both before and after transplant. For TCRbeta CDR3 sequencing, genomic DNA was extracted from sorted cells using the QIAGEN DNeasy Blood and Tissue Kit. High-throughput TCRbeta CDR3 sequencing was carried out commercially through immunoSEQ, with PCR amplification with bias correction and internal controls included. Per the authors' processing: Unique productive TCRbeta sequences were defined by CDR3 nucleotide sequence where primers matched, and otherwise by CDR3 amino acid sequence together with Vbeta and Jbeta genes. A sequence counted as donor-reactive if, in CFSE-low cells, the sequence had a frequency of at least 0.01% and was expanded at least 5-fold compared with unstimulated cells. Repertoire divergence was quantified by Jensen-Shannon divergence calculated from the top 100 TCRbeta sequences ranked by frequency. When a sample had multiple sequencing runs, each run was corrected for sorting error separately and the runs were then pooled. Not all clones reach the TCRdb copy of this immuneACCESS table, which keeps in-frame sequences only. Checked studies attribute under half of the gap to unresolved V genes and leave the rest unexplained. V and J calls plus clone size are reproduced from that table; the DNA served to infer D and trimming. The sample table lists roughly 14,000 clones, approximately 55% of them with a count of one. About 3.3% of the sample is in the top ten clones.

Notes on this clone: Its recognized antigen is unknown. Base-call qualities are not available, and no considerably larger clone is one nucleotide away.

On the study overall, not on this receptor specifically: Expanding Tregs with activated donor B cells appeared to identify the most biologically relevant and donor-specific TCRbeta repertoire. Biological reproducibility was not directly addressed, though technical replication error appeared minimal. For some patients, the PCR primers changed as time went on, which meant samples from those patients could not be compared with one another at the nucleotide level. The study was limited by small patient numbers, and the findings need validation in larger populations and under other immunosuppression protocols. Donor-specific Treg expansion was found to exceed global Treg expansion in tolerant patients, suggesting antigen-driven rather than nonspecific expansion.

The TCR comes from a human patient who received a combined kidney and bone marrow transplant. This material consisted of CD4+ T cells from blood cultured with allogeneic cells, taken before the transplant.

The CDR3 region: CASMREASYNEQFF. The nucleotide sequence reads TGCGCCAGCATGAGGGAGGCTTCTTACAATGAGCAGTTCTTC. Here the chain combines TRBV5-1 and TRBJ2-1; the D segment could be TRBD2, given 6 matching bases. The CDR3 has 14 amino acids, counting the end cysteine and phenylalanine. Here the CDR3 DNA is all that survives: 42 bases in frame from base 1. V gives up 6 bases and J gives up 4 bases, and the segment between their germline ends measures 14 bases. For CDR1 and CDR2, the germline V gene lists SGHRS and YFSETQ.